The TCR beta chain described here comes from a study of blood T cell repertoires in COVID-19. Original handling: Reference gene primer amplification yielded estimated nucleated cell counts. Produced via immunoSEQ multiplex PCR; TCRdb's table is partial and in-frame only. That table gives V, J and clone size, and the DNA gave D and trimming. This sample yields tens of thousands of clones, of which roughly 87% are seen a single time; less than 6.5% belongs to the top ten. This CDR3 has 12 residues. The V and J ends lost 5 bases and 3 bases respectively, with 7 bases between them. The V gene's germline CDR1 is MNHEY and CDR2 SVGEGT.

The receptor was derived from a man in his 60s with acute or convalescent COVID-19. Sequencing was performed on peripheral blood. The chain recombines TRBV6-2 or TRBV6-3 with TRBJ1-1; D is perhaps TRBD1 (5 bases). CDR3 coding DNA: TGTGCCAGCAGTGACAGCTACACTGAAGCTTTCTTT. This codes for CASSDSYTEAFF.